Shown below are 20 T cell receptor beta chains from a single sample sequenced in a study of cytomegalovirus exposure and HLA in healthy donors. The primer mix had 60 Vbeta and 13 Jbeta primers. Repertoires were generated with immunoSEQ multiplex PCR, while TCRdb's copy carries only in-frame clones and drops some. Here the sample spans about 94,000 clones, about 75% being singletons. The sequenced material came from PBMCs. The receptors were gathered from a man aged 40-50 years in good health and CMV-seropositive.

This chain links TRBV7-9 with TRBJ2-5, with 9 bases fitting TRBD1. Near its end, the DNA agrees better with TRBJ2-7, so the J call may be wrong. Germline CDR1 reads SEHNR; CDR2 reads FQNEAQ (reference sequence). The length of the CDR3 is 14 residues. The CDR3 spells CASSYPGQGYEQYF. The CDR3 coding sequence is TGTGCCAGCAGCTATCCGGGACAGGGATACGAGCAGTACTTC.

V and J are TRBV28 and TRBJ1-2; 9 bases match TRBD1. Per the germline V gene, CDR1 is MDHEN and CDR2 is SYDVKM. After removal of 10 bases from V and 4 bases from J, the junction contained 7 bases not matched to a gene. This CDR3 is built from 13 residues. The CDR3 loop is CATHPGQGYGYTF. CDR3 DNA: TGTGCCACCCATCCGGGACAGGGCTATGGCTACACCTTC.

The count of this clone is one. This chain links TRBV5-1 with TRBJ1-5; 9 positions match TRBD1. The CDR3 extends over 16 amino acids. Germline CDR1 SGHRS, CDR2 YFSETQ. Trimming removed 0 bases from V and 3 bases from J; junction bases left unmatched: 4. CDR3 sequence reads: CASSLEGQGNNQPQHF. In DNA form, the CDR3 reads TGCGCCAGCAGCTTGGAGGGACAGGGAAACAATCAGCCCCAGCATTTT.

The CDR3 is CASSLEQGADTQYF. DNA for the CDR3: TGTGCCAGCAGCTTAGAGCAGGGGGCAGATACGCAGTATTTT. The chain combines TRBV5-4 with TRBJ2-3; TRBD1 aligns across 7 bases. J was trimmed by 4 bases and V by 2 bases; bases with no gene match: 4. The CDR3 is made up of 14 amino acids. Germline loops: CDR1 SGHNT, CDR2 YYREEE (reference sequence).

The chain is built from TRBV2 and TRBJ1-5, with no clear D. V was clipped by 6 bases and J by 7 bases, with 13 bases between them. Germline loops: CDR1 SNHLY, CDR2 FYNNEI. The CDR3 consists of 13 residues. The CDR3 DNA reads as TGTGCCAGCAGCGCCCAGGAGGGCCAGCCCCAGCATTTT. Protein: CASSAQEGQPQHF.

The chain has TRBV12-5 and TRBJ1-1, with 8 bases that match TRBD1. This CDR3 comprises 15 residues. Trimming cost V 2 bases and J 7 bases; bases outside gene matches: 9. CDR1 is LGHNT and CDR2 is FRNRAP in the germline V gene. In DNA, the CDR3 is TGTGCTAGTGGTTTGCCGGACAGGGTAGAGGATGAAGCTTTCTTT. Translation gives CASGLPDRVEDEAFF.

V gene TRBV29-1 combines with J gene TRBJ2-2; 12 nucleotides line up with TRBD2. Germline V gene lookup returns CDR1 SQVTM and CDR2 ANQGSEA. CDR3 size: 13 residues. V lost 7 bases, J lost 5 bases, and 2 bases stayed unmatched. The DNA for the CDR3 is TGCAGCGCCGGGACTAGCGGGACCGGGGAGCTGTTTTTT. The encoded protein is CSAGTSGTGELFF.

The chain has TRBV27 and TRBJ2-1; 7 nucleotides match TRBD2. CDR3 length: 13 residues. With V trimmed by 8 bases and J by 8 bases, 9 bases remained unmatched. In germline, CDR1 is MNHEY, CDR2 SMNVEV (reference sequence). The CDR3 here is CASHPGGSHEQFF. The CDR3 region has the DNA TGTGCCAGCCACCCCGGCGGGAGCCATGAGCAGTTCTTC.

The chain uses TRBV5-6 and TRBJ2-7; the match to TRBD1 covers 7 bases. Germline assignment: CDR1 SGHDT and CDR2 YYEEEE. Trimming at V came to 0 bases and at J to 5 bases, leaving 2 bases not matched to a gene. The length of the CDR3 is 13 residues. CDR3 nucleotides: TGTGCCAGCAGCTTGGGCAGGGGGAACGAGCAGTACTTC. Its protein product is CASSLGRGNEQYF.

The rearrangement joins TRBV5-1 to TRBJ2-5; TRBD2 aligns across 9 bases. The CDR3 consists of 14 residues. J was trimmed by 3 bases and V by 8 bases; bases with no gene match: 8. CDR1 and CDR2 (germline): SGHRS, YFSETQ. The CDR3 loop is CASRGLATEETQYF. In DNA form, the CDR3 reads TGCGCCAGTCGCGGACTAGCGACGGAAGAGACCCAGTACTTC.

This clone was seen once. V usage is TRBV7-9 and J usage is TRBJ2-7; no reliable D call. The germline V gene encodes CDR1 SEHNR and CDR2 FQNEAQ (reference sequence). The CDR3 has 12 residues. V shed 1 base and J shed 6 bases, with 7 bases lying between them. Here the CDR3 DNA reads TGTGCCAGCAGCTTAGGAGCCCTCGAGCAGTACTTC. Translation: CASSLGALEQYF.

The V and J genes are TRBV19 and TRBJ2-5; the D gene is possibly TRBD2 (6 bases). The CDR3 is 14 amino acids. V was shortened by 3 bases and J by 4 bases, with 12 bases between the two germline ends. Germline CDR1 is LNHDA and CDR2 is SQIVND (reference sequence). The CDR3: CASSMGGIVETQYF. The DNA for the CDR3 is TGTGCCAGTAGTATGGGGGGAATAGTAGAGACCCAGTACTTC. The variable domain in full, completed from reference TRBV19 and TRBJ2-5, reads DGGITQSPKYLFRKEGQNVTLSCEQNLNHDAMYWYRQDPGQGLRLIYYSQIVNDFQKGDIAEGYSVSREKKESFPLTVTSAQKNPTAFYLCASSMGGIVETQYFGPGTRLLVL.

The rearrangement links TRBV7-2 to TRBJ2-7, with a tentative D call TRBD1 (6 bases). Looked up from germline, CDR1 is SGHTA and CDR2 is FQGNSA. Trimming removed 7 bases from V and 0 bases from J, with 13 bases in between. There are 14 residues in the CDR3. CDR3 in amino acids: CASTADRYSYEQYF. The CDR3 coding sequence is TGTGCCAGCACCGCCGACAGGTACTCCTACGAGCAGTACTTC. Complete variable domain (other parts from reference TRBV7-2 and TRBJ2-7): GAGVSQSPSNKVTEKGKDVELRCDPISGHTALYWYRQSLGQGLEFLIYFQGNSAPDKSGLPSDRFSAERTGGSVSTLTIQRTQQEDSAVYLCASTADRYSYEQYFGPGTRLTVT.

CDR3 amino acids: CATSLQGAQWNEQFF. The CDR3 nucleotides read TGTGCCACAAGCTTACAGGGGGCGCAGTGGAATGAGCAGTTCTTC. The rearrangement joins TRBV19 to TRBJ2-1, with TRBD1 identical over 9 bases. The CDR3 loop spans 15 amino acids. Germline values: CDR1 LNHDA, CDR2 SQIVND (reference sequence). Losses at the gene ends were 10 bases for V and 7 bases for J; bases not matched to a gene: 14.

The CDR3: CASSLAGRVGEKLFF. The CDR3 DNA reads as TGCGCCAGCAGCTTGGCTGGGAGGGTGGGTGAAAAACTGTTTTTT. The chain couples TRBV5-1 to TRBJ1-4; D ambiguous. V was shortened by 0 bases and J by 7 bases, with 13 bases between the two germline ends. The CDR3 consists of 15 residues. The germline V gene encodes CDR1 SGHRS and CDR2 YFSETQ.

Written as DNA, the CDR3 is TGTGCCAGCTCACCAGACACTGCTGGAAACACCATATATTTT. This translates into CASSPDTAGNTIYF. The chain uses TRBV18 and TRBJ1-3; unclear D gene. Germline CDR1 is KGHSH and CDR2 is LQKENI. V was pared by 2 bases and J by 2 bases, with 7 bases between. The CDR3 has 14 residues. Drawing the rest from reference TRBV18 and TRBJ1-3, the complete variable domain is NAGVMQNPRHLVRRRGQEARLRCSPMKGHSHVYWYRQLPEEGLKFMVYLQKENIIDESGMPKERFSAEFPKEGPSILRIQQVVRGDSAAYFCASSPDTAGNTIYFGEGSWLTVV.

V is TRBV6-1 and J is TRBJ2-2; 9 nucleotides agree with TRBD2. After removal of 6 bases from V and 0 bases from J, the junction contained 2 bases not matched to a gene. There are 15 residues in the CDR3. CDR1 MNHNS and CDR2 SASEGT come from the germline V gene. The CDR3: CASRSGGSNTGELFF. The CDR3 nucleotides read TGTGCCAGCAGAAGCGGGGGGTCGAACACCGGGGAGCTGTTTTTT.

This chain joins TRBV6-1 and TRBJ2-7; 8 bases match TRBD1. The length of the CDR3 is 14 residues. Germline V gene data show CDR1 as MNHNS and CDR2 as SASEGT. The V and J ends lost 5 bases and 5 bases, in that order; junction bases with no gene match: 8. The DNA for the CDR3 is TGTGCCAGCAGTCTTAGGACAGGGTTCCACGAGCAGTACTTC. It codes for CASSLRTGFHEQYF.

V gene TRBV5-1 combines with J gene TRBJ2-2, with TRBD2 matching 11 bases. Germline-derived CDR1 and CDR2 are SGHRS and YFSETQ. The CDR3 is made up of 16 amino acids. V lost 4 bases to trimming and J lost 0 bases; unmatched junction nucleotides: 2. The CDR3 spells CASSQLAGANTGELFF. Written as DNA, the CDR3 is TGCGCCAGCAGCCAACTAGCGGGAGCGAACACCGGGGAGCTGTTTTTT. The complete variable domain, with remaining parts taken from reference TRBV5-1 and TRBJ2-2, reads KAGVTQTPRYLIKTRGQQVTLSCSPISGHRSVSWYQQTPGQGLQFLFEYFSETQRNKGNFPGRFSGRQFSNSRSEMNVSTLELGDSALYLCASSQLAGANTGELFFGEGSRLTVL.

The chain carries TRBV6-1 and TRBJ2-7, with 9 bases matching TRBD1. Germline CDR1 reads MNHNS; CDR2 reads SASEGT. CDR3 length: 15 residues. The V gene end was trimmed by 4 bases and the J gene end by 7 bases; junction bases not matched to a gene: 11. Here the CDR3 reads CASSAMGQGFWEQYF. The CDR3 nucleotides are TGTGCCAGCAGTGCGATGGGACAGGGTTTTTGGGAGCAGTACTTC.